This T cell receptor beta chain was captured in a study of T cell changes during pregnancy in multiple sclerosis. Clones were read by immunoSEQ multiplex PCR, and TCRdb kept only the in-frame ones, dropping some. The top ten clones hold more than 0.85% of a sample with approximately 80,000 clones, approximately 93% of them seen once. There are 18 residues in the CDR3. From germline, CDR1 is LNHDA and CDR2 SQIVND (reference sequence). V lost 3 bases and J lost 2; bases outside the gene matches: 9. This receptor was obtained from a female donor in good health, enrolled as a control in a pregnancy study. Sequenced material: peripheral blood, taken in the second trimester of pregnancy. The chain employs TRBV19 and TRBJ2-1; 11 positions match TRBD2. The CDR3, as DNA: TGTGCCAGTAGTATTGGGGGAAGTAGCGGGAGGGCCTACAATGAGCAGTTCTTC. Its translation is CASSIGGSSGRAYNEQFF.